This T cell receptor beta chain originates from a study of PD-1 blockade in classical Hodgkin lymphoma. Repertoires were generated with immunoSEQ multiplex PCR, while TCRdb's copy carries only in-frame clones and drops some. The sample has some 52,000 clones; approximately 89% are singletons. The CDR3 contains 15 residues. Germline V lookup: CDR1 SEHNR, CDR2 FQNEAQ (reference sequence). The V end was cut by 5 bases, the J end by 3 bases, with 15 bases between. Time point in this sample: cycle 4 day 1 (C4D1), after more than 5 weeks of nivolumab. Every patient was affected by relapse after autologous stem cell transplantation, while exposure to brentuximab vedotin was not uniform.

The chain employs TRBV7-9 and TRBJ2-3; D may be TRBD2 (5 bases). The clonotype comes from a human donor with classical Hodgkin lymphoma. The source was peripheral blood mononuclear cells (PBMCs), collected before the fourth cycle of nivolumab. The CDR3 bases are TGTGCCAGCAGCCAAGCTAGCCACGGTACAGATACGCAGTATTTT. This translates into CASSQASHGTDTQYF.